The 26 T cell receptor beta chains below come from one sample, sequenced in a study of shared clonotypes between healthy human individuals. Only in-frame clones appear in the TCRdb table, and some are missing; sequencing was by immunoSEQ multiplex PCR. The sample shows 1.6 million or so clones, just under 99% of them seen only once. Sequencing used naive CD4+ T cells sorted from blood. The sample's subset: CD45RA+ positively selected. These receptors were collected from a man aged 30-40 years in good health.

This clone came up a few times. The chain is built from TRBV5-4 and TRBJ2-2; 11 bases map to TRBD2. The V gene end was trimmed by 0 bases and the J gene end by 0 bases; junction bases not matched to a gene: 1. Germline V lookup: CDR1 SGHNT, CDR2 YYREEE (reference sequence). The CDR3 runs 17 residues. CDR3 sequence: CASSLELAGANTGELFF. CDR3 sequence (DNA): TGTGCCAGCAGCTTGGAACTAGCGGGGGCGAACACCGGGGAGCTGTTTTTT.

The chain carries TRBV10-3 and TRBJ1-3; 11 bases line up with TRBD1. Germline loops: CDR1 ENHRY, CDR2 SYGVKD. With 10 bases clipped from V and 3 bases from J, the junction kept 11 bases outside the gene matches. This CDR3 region has 16 residues. Here the CDR3 DNA reads TGTGCCACCGGAGTGGGGGACAGGGGGAATGGAAACACCATATATTTT. This encodes CATGVGDRGNGNTIYF.

The chain recombines TRBV19 with TRBJ1-2; D perhaps matches TRBD1 (6 bases). This CDR3 has 12 amino acids. Trimming stripped 8 bases from V and 4 bases from J, with 11 bases between. The germline CDR1 and CDR2 sequences are LNHDA and SQIVND (reference sequence). CDR3 sequence: CASSDSPYGYTF. As DNA, the CDR3 is TGTGCCAGTTCGGACAGCCCCTATGGCTACACCTTC.

The chain recombines TRBV28 with TRBJ2-7, with TRBD1 matching 11 bases. The germline V gene has CDR1 MDHEN and CDR2 SYDVKM. The V and J ends lost 4 bases and 3 bases, in that order; junction bases with no gene match: 5. This CDR3 region has 15 residues. CDR3 sequence reads: CASSSSGTGGYEQYF. CDR3 in DNA: TGTGCCAGCAGTTCCTCCGGGACAGGGGGCTACGAGCAGTACTTC. Drawing the rest from reference TRBV28 and TRBJ2-7, the complete variable domain is DVKVTQSSRYLVKRTGEKVFLECVQDMDHENMFWYRQDPGLGLRLIYFSYDVKMKEKGDIPEGYSVSREKKERFSLILESASTNQTSMYLCASSSSGTGGYEQYFGPGTRLTVT.

The sample holds one count of this clone. The V call is TRBV14, the J call TRBJ2-4; tentatively, D is TRBD1 (6 bases). CDR3 length: 17 residues. Germline CDR1 and CDR2: SGHDN and FVKESK. V lost 4 bases and J lost 0, with 16 bases in between. CDR3 in amino acids: CASSPMTGEVAKNIQYF. The CDR3 DNA reads TGTGCCAGCAGCCCGATGACAGGCGAAGTAGCCAAAAACATTCAGTACTTC.

The chain links TRBV7-2 to TRBJ2-1, with D perhaps given as TRBD1 or TRBD2 (5 bases each). Germline V CDR1 and CDR2: SGHTA, FQGNSA. V dropped 4 bases and J dropped 0 bases, with 10 bases sitting between them. The CDR3 consists of 15 residues. Here the CDR3 reads CASSSTGTSYNEQFF. Written as DNA, the CDR3 is TGTGCCAGCAGCTCTACCGGGACCTCCTACAATGAGCAGTTCTTC.

About this clone: The same CDR3 is also encoded by other DNA sequences in this sample. The chain couples TRBV9 to TRBJ1-4, with 7 bases lining up with TRBD1. This CDR3 is 14 amino acids long. V gave up 0 bases and J gave up 8 bases; unmatched junction bases: 4. CDR1 is SGDLS, CDR2 YYNGEE, per germline. The CDR3 DNA follows: TGTGCCAGCAGCGTAGGACAGGGCGGAGAAAAACTGTTTTTT. It is translated as CASSVGQGGEKLFF. The whole variable domain, remainder taken from reference TRBV9 and TRBJ1-4, is DSGVTQTPKHLITATGQRVTLRCSPRSGDLSVYWYQQSLDQGLQFLIQYYNGEERAKGNILERFSAQQFPDLHSELNLSSLELGDSALYFCASSVGQGGEKLFFGSGTQLSVL.

V usage is TRBV5-1 and J usage is TRBJ2-3; D perhaps matches TRBD1 (5 bases). Germline V gene lookup returns CDR1 SGHRS and CDR2 YFSETQ. CDR3 size: 14 residues. V was shortened by 2 bases and J by 4 bases, with 11 bases between the two germline ends. CDR3 sequence reads: CASSLGQLADTQYF. DNA of the CDR3: TGCGCCAGCAGCTTAGGACAACTGGCAGATACGCAGTATTTT.

V usage is TRBV29-1 and J usage is TRBJ2-2; a possible D gene is TRBD2 (5 bases). CDR3 length: 12 residues. Germline V lookup: CDR1 SQVTM, CDR2 ANQGSEA. V lost 4 bases and J lost 5, with 8 bases in between. DNA of the CDR3: TGCAGCGTTGCTAGGGAGACCGGGGAGCTGTTTTTT. It encodes CSVARETGELFF.

This clone was detected only once. The V gene is TRBV5-4, the J gene TRBJ2-7; maybe TRBD1 (6 bases). The germline gives CDR1 SGHNT, CDR2 YYREEE (reference sequence). The CDR3 loop spans 16 amino acids. V was trimmed by 0 bases and J by 7 bases, leaving 20 bases between them. The CDR3: CASSLGGPGAPLEQYF. CDR3 DNA sequence: TGTGCCAGCAGCTTGGGCGGCCCAGGGGCGCCATTGGAGCAGTACTTC.

The rearrangement links TRBV11-1 to TRBJ2-1; D gene uncertain. This CDR3 has 11 amino acids. In germline, CDR1 is SGHAT, CDR2 FQDESV (reference sequence). V lost 6 bases and J 5 bases, leaving 5 bases between the germline ends. The chain's CDR3 is CASRGNNEQFF. The DNA for the CDR3 is TGTGCCAGCAGAGGGAACAATGAGCAGTTCTTC.

The J gene is TRBJ1-2, the V gene TRBV5-4; 7 positions agree with TRBD1. This CDR3 comprises 17 residues. Per the germline V gene, CDR1 is SGHNT and CDR2 is YYREEE (reference sequence). Germline trimming cut 0 bases from V and 2 bases from J; bases unmatched to any gene: 10. CDR3: CASSLARTGFANYGYTF. The CDR3 DNA reads as TGTGCCAGCAGCTTGGCCCGGACAGGTTTTGCCAACTATGGCTACACCTTC.

V usage is TRBV7-2 and J usage is TRBJ2-1, with D unclear. CDR1 SGHTA and CDR2 FQGNSA come from the germline V gene. Deletions cut 1 base from V and 2 bases from J, with 6 bases between. This CDR3 contains 14 residues. The CDR3 bases are TGTGCCAGCAGCTTAGTGCCAGCCTACAATGAGCAGTTCTTC. Translation: CASSLVPAYNEQFF.

The chain recombines TRBV25-1 with TRBJ2-3; weak D call: TRBD1 (5 bases). Per the germline V gene, CDR1 is MGHDK and CDR2 is SYGVNS. Trimming removed 6 bases at V and 4 bases at J, with 14 bases between. CDR3 length equals 14 residues. The CDR3 DNA reads as TGTGCCAGCAGGAACACCCCAGGGTCAGATACGCAGTATTTT. This sequence encodes CASRNTPGSDTQYF. Looking up the rest from reference TRBV25-1 and TRBJ2-3 gives the full variable domain: EADIYQTPRYLVIGTGKKITLECSQTMGHDKMYWYQQDPGMELHLIHYSYGVNSTEKGDLSSESTVSRIRTEHFPLTLESARPSHTSQYLCASRNTPGSDTQYFGPGTRLTVL.

V gene TRBV10-3 combines with J gene TRBJ2-7; the match to TRBD1 covers 8 bases. This CDR3 is 14 amino acids long. Germline trimming cut 3 bases from V and 6 bases from J; bases unmatched to any gene: 7. Germline V lookup: CDR1 ENHRY, CDR2 SYGVKD. The CDR3 is CAISEFQDRVEQYF. CDR3 DNA: TGTGCCATCAGTGAATTTCAGGACAGGGTCGAGCAGTACTTC.

The V call is TRBV10-2, the J call TRBJ1-5; D gene unclear. The V and J ends lost 4 bases and 6 bases respectively, with 13 bases between them. The germline CDR1 and CDR2 sequences are WSHSY and SAAADI. The length of the CDR3 is 14 residues. In nucleotides, the CDR3 is TGCGCCAGCAGTGTAGGAGGGTCGGGTCAGCCCCAGCATTTT. Translated, it gives CASSVGGSGQPQHF.

The chain combines TRBV5-1 with TRBJ1-5, with a tentative D call TRBD1 (5 bases). The germline V and J ends were trimmed by 1 base and 3 bases, with 11 bases remaining between them. Germline values: CDR1 SGHRS, CDR2 YFSETQ. The length of the CDR3 is 15 residues. The CDR3 here is CASSLSGFPNQPQHF. In DNA form, the CDR3 reads TGCGCCAGCAGCTTGTCAGGGTTCCCCAATCAGCCCCAGCATTTT.

The V call is TRBV19, the J call TRBJ2-7; D is possibly TRBD2 (5 bases). CDR1 is LNHDA, CDR2 SQIVND, per germline (reference sequence). The CDR3 is made up of 16 amino acids. Trimming pared 4 bases from V and 4 bases from J, leaving 20 bases between. This chain's CDR3 is CASSRRLNQPVYEQYF. In DNA, the CDR3 is TGTGCCAGTAGTAGACGACTAAACCAGCCGGTGTACGAGCAGTACTTC.

V gene TRBV4-1 combines with J gene TRBJ1-3, with D perhaps matching TRBD1 (5 bases). Trimming left V 4 bases short and J 0 bases short, with 16 bases between. Germline CDR1 is MGHRA and CDR2 is YSYEKL. The CDR3 is 17 residues long. The chain's CDR3 is CASSLTGKGHSGNTIYF. Here the CDR3 DNA reads TGCGCCAGCAGCCTAACTGGGAAGGGGCACTCTGGAAACACCATATATTTT.

The chain couples TRBV19 to TRBJ2-2; 11 bases map to TRBD2. The CDR3 sequence is 15 residues long. Germline assignment: CDR1 LNHDA and CDR2 SQIVND (reference sequence). The ends lost 5 bases at V and 7 bases at J; junction bases unmatched: 6. This CDR3 is CASSYPSGRIGELFF. CDR3 DNA: TGTGCCAGTAGTTACCCTAGCGGGAGGATCGGGGAGCTGTTTTTT.

The genes are TRBV27 and TRBJ2-1; tentatively, D is TRBD2 (6 bases). The CDR3 consists of 16 residues. Germline loops: CDR1 MNHEY, CDR2 SMNVEV (reference sequence). Trimming took off 1 base at V and 7 bases at J, with 17 bases between the two ends. CDR3 amino acids: CASSLLGGGGENEQFF. The CDR3 region has the DNA TGTGCCAGCAGTTTATTGGGTGGGGGAGGCGAAAATGAGCAGTTCTTC.

The gene calls are TRBV5-4 and TRBJ2-5; tentative D call: TRBD2 (6 bases). With 2 bases removed from V and 5 bases from J, the gap between germline ends came to 13 bases. This CDR3 has 14 amino acids. Germline-derived CDR1 and CDR2 are SGHNT and YYREEE (reference sequence). This CDR3 is CASSFIGRKETQYF. The CDR3 DNA follows: TGTGCCAGCAGCTTTATCGGGAGAAAGGAGACCCAGTACTTC.

The chain carries TRBV11-3 and TRBJ2-1; the D is unclear. This CDR3 is 15 amino acids long. V was clipped by 4 bases and J by 9 bases, with 19 bases between them. Germline CDR1 SGHNT, CDR2 YENEEA. The chain's CDR3 is CASSSEPLAGTEQFF. For the CDR3, the DNA is TGTGCCAGCAGCTCAGAACCCTTGGCAGGTACTGAGCAGTTCTTC.

This rearrangement joins TRBV5-6 to TRBJ2-5, with a weak D call TRBD1 (6 bases). Trimming took 0 bases from V and 4 from J, leaving 10 bases between them. CDR3 length: 14 residues. CDR1 is SGHDT, CDR2 YYEEEE, per germline. DNA of the CDR3: TGTGCCAGCAGCTTGGAGGTAGGGGGAGAGACCCAGTACTTC. Protein product: CASSLEVGGETQYF.

This clone was found once. The chain uses TRBV7-9 and TRBJ1-2; possible D gene TRBD1, 5 bases. Trimming pared 5 bases from V and 7 bases from J, leaving 14 bases between. This CDR3 is built from 13 residues. Germline assignment: CDR1 SEHNR and CDR2 FQNEAQ (reference sequence). The CDR3: CASSPATVGGYTF. CDR3 coding DNA: TGTGCCAGCAGCCCAGCGACAGTGGGTGGCTACACCTTC.

The chain carries TRBV19 and TRBJ1-1; possible D gene TRBD1, 6 bases. Trimming stripped 9 bases from V and 0 bases from J, with 23 bases between. CDR1 LNHDA and CDR2 SQIVND come from the germline V gene (reference sequence). This CDR3 has 17 residues. CDR3 bases: TGTGCCAGCCAAGAAAGACTACAGGGACTAGTGAACACTGAAGCTTTCTTT. It is translated as CASQERLQGLVNTEAFF.